The 26 T cell receptor beta chains listed next were all sequenced from one sample in a study of CD8 T cells in Susac syndrome. With random hexamers, 0.5 to 1 ug RNA was reverse transcribed. TCRdb independently ran MiXCR on the immunoSEQ multiplex PCR reads; one entry per CDR3 protein. In the table there are roughly 200,000 distinct CDR3 sequences, around 95% of which are singletons. The sample taken for sequencing was CD8+ T cells from PBMCs. The receptors shown here come from a human donor with multiple sclerosis.

Only one count was recorded for this clonotype. The CDR3 nucleotides read TGTGCCCTGGTCTGGCGGGAGAAGTACGAGCAGTACTTC. Protein: CALVWREKYEQYF. The V call is TRBV30, the J call TRBJ2-7; 7 bases agree with TRBD2. CDR1 and CDR2 (germline): GTSNPN, SVGIG (reference sequence). The CDR3 runs 13 residues. V dropped 8 bases and J dropped 4; count of bases not matched to a gene: 11.

This clonotype came up a few times. The V and J genes are TRBV29-1 and TRBJ2-7; the D gene is possibly TRBD1 (5 bases). From germline, CDR1 is SQVTM and CDR2 ANQGSEA. This CDR3 region has 12 residues. V was clipped by 5 bases and J by 2 bases, with 10 bases between them. The CDR3 DNA sequence: TGCAGCGTTTCTCCAGGGCCCTACGAGCAGTACTTC. Its protein product is CSVSPGPYEQYF.

The chain employs TRBV27 and TRBJ2-1; 7 positions agree with TRBD2. Germline V gene lookup returns CDR1 MNHEY and CDR2 SMNVEV (reference sequence). Trimming removed 6 bases from V and 4 bases from J; junction bases left unmatched: 12. There are 16 residues in the CDR3. CDR3 bases: TGTGCCAGCAGCCCCGGGGCGGGAGTGGGGTACAATGAGCAGTTCTTC. Encoded protein: CASSPGAGVGYNEQFF.

The V gene is TRBV15, the J gene TRBJ2-7, with 8 positions matching TRBD1. CDR3 length: 13 residues. V shed 5 bases, J shed 4 bases, and the junction held 4 bases outside the gene matches. Germline-derived CDR1 and CDR2 are LNHNV and YYDKDF (reference sequence). CDR3 protein: CATSADRGYEQYF. The CDR3, as DNA: TGTGCCACCAGCGCAGACAGGGGTTACGAGCAGTACTTC.

The chain uses TRBV5-1 and TRBJ2-7; the match to TRBD1 covers 8 bases. This CDR3 has 14 residues. V trimming: 3 bases; J trimming: 5 bases; junction bases outside the gene matches: 7. Looked up from germline, CDR1 is SGHRS and CDR2 is YFSETQ. Written as DNA, the CDR3 is TGCGCCAGCAGCTCGACAGGGGATCTGGACGAGCAGTACTTC. This codes for CASSSTGDLDEQYF.

J is TRBJ2-7 and V is TRBV28; perhaps D is TRBD1 or TRBD2 (5 bases each). In germline, CDR1 is MDHEN, CDR2 SYDVKM. The CDR3 is 13 amino acids. V was pared by 1 base and J by 6 bases, with 10 bases between. The CDR3 DNA follows: TGTGCCAGCAGTTTATCGGACGGGGCCGAGCAGTACTTC. It is translated as CASSLSDGAEQYF.

J is TRBJ2-1 and V is TRBV7-9; D call uncertain. The CDR3 sequence is 14 residues long. Germline loops: CDR1 SEHNR, CDR2 FQNEAQ (reference sequence). Trimming took 4 bases from V and 7 from J, leaving 14 bases between them. CDR3 in DNA: TGTGCCAGCAGCTCCAGGATTCTGGGAAATGAGCAGTTCTTC. This codes for CASSSRILGNEQFF.

This chain uses TRBV20-1 with TRBJ1-1, with 7 bases matching TRBD1. The V and J ends lost 6 bases and 6 bases, in that order; junction bases with no gene match: 10. The germline CDR1 and CDR2 sequences are DFQATT and SNEGSKA (reference sequence). The CDR3 extends over 13 amino acids. CDR3 region: CSADEITGAEAFF. The CDR3 DNA reads TGCAGTGCCGATGAAATTACAGGGGCTGAAGCTTTCTTT.

The table lists this clonotype with a count of one. This sequence joins TRBV2 and TRBJ2-1; 16 nucleotides align to TRBD2. With 6 bases clipped from V and 10 bases from J, the junction kept 3 bases outside the gene matches. Germline loops: CDR1 SNHLY, CDR2 FYNNEI. The CDR3 is made up of 14 amino acids. CDR3 residues: CASSPGLAGGEQFF. Here the CDR3 DNA reads TGTGCCAGCAGCCCGGGACTAGCGGGAGGGGAGCAGTTCTTC. The full variable domain, rest sourced from reference TRBV2 and TRBJ2-1, is EPEVTQTPSHQVTQMGQEVILRCVPISNHLYFYWYRQILGQKVEFLVSFYNNEISEKSEIFDDQFSVERPDGSNFTLKIRSTKLEDSAMYFCASSPGLAGGEQFFGPGTRLTVL.

This clonotype was found once. The rearrangement joins TRBV9 to TRBJ1-4; the D is unclear. CDR3 length: 15 residues. Trimming pared 4 bases from V and 10 bases from J, leaving 20 bases between. In germline, CDR1 is SGDLS, CDR2 YYNGEE. CDR3 bases: TGTGCCAGCAGCCCCAACACACCATTTGAGGCAAAACTGTTTTTT. It codes for CASSPNTPFEAKLFF.

The chain combines TRBV5-1 with TRBJ1-6; unclear D gene. The length of the CDR3 is 18 residues. Trimming took 4 bases from V and 0 from J, leaving 17 bases between them. Germline loops: CDR1 SGHRS, CDR2 YFSETQ. The CDR3 bases are TGCGCCAGCAGCAAGGCGGTCAGCACAAGCTCCTATAATTCACCCCTCCACTTT. It is translated as CASSKAVSTSSYNSPLHF.

The chain is built from TRBV2 and TRBJ2-1, with D tentatively TRBD1 or TRBD2 (6 bases each). The ends were cut back, 4 bases at V and 4 bases at J, with 17 bases in the middle. The germline V gene encodes CDR1 SNHLY and CDR2 FYNNEI. The CDR3 length is 16 residues. CDR3 sequence (DNA): TGTGCCAGCAGTGGTGGGTTAACGGGGGCATACAATGAGCAGTTCTTC. Protein product: CASSGGLTGAYNEQFF.

The chain carries TRBV29-1 and TRBJ1-1; D gene unclear. Trimming took off 8 bases at V and 2 bases at J, with 15 bases between the two ends. The CDR3 consists of 13 residues. The germline V gene encodes CDR1 SQVTM and CDR2 ANQGSEA. The CDR3, as DNA: TGCAGCCTGGTAGCGTCCCTAAACACTGAAGCTTTCTTT. Its translation: CSLVASLNTEAFF.

The V call is TRBV30, the J call TRBJ2-7; no reliable D call. Trimming removed 2 bases at V and 3 bases at J, with 11 bases between. The CDR3 contains 13 residues. CDR1 and CDR2 (germline): GTSNPN, SVGIG (reference sequence). In DNA form, the CDR3 reads TGTGCCTGGAGTCATGACGGAAACTACGAGCAGTACTTC. Its translation is CAWSHDGNYEQYF.

The CDR3 here is CASSLAERGPQETQYF. CDR3 nucleotide sequence: TGTGCCAGCAGCTTGGCGGAGCGGGGGCCTCAAGAGACCCAGTACTTC. This chain connects TRBV5-6 to TRBJ2-5; 8 bases agree with TRBD2. Germline V gene lookup returns CDR1 SGHDT and CDR2 YYEEEE. The V and J ends lost 0 bases and 2 bases, in that order; junction bases with no gene match: 6. This CDR3 has 16 residues.

This chain connects TRBV7-9 to TRBJ1-2, with 7 bases fitting TRBD1. The CDR3 is 16 residues long. The J segment lost 3 bases and the V segment lost 5 bases, leaving 12 bases of the junction unmatched. Germline V lookup: CDR1 SEHNR, CDR2 FQNEAQ (reference sequence). CDR3 in amino acids: CASSLDRERVHYGYTF. CDR3 DNA sequence: TGTGCCAGCAGCCTCGACAGGGAAAGGGTCCACTATGGCTACACCTTC.

The V call is TRBV29-1, the J call TRBJ2-3, with a weak D call TRBD2 (6 bases). V lost 8 bases and J lost 4, with 16 bases in between. CDR1 is SQVTM and CDR2 is ANQGSEA in the germline V gene. This CDR3 spans 13 amino acids. In nucleotides, the CDR3 is TGCAGCACCCTCGGCGGGGCCTCAGATACGCAGTATTTT. It yields the protein CSTLGGASDTQYF.

This chain links TRBV7-8 with TRBJ2-7; D gene uncertain. Trimming pared 1 base from V and 9 bases from J, leaving 13 bases between. The V gene's germline CDR1 is SGHVS and CDR2 FQNEAQ. The CDR3 spans 13 residues. The CDR3 loop is CASSLVVARGQYF. The CDR3 nucleotides are TGTGCCAGCAGCTTAGTGGTCGCAAGAGGGCAGTACTTC.

The chain links TRBV5-4 to TRBJ2-7, with D perhaps given as TRBD1 or TRBD2 (6 bases each). V lost 2 bases and J lost 3, with 15 bases in between. Germline V gives CDR1 SGHNT, CDR2 YYREEE (reference sequence). CDR3 size: 15 residues. The CDR3 reads CASSFGSRGDYEQYF. The DNA of the CDR3 is TGTGCCAGCAGCTTCGGGTCAAGGGGGGACTACGAGCAGTACTTC.

This clonotype occurred once. The genes are TRBV5-4 and TRBJ2-5; 7 nucleotides line up with TRBD1. V was clipped by 6 bases and J by 5 bases; unmatched bases: 13. Looked up from germline, CDR1 is SGHNT and CDR2 is YYREEE (reference sequence). This CDR3 contains 15 residues. The CDR3 spells CASMPHRGSGETQYF. DNA of the CDR3: TGTGCCAGCATGCCTCACAGGGGTTCGGGGGAGACCCAGTACTTC.

The gene calls are TRBV20-1 and TRBJ2-5; 8 bases match TRBD2. The CDR3 has 15 residues. Per the germline V gene, CDR1 is DFQATT and CDR2 is SNEGSKA (reference sequence). V dropped 0 bases and J dropped 4; count of bases not matched to a gene: 7. This chain's CDR3 is CSARDFSGKIETQYF. The CDR3, as DNA: TGCAGTGCTAGAGACTTTAGCGGGAAGATAGAGACCCAGTACTTC.

This sequence joins TRBV6-1 and TRBJ2-3; 7 bases agree with TRBD2. V lost 2 bases to trimming and J lost 0 bases; unmatched junction nucleotides: 2. The germline V gene has CDR1 MNHNS and CDR2 SASEGT. The CDR3 is made up of 15 amino acids. CDR3 DNA sequence: TGTGCCAGCAGTGAACTTAGCGGGAGCACAGATACGCAGTATTTT. Its translation is CASSELSGSTDTQYF.

The CDR3 DNA follows: TGCAGTGCTAGTGTTGCGGGGGGCATTACTAGCACAGATACGCAGTATTTT. It yields the protein CSASVAGGITSTDTQYF. V usage is TRBV20-1 and J usage is TRBJ2-3, with TRBD2 identical over 8 bases. After removal of 3 bases from V and 0 bases from J, the junction contained 11 bases not matched to a gene. The CDR3 spans 17 residues. The germline V gene encodes CDR1 DFQATT and CDR2 SNEGSKA (reference sequence).

This clonotype is a singleton in its sample. The chain combines TRBV9 with TRBJ2-3, with D uncertain. The CDR3 has 16 amino acids. V gave up 0 bases and J gave up 4 bases, with 15 bases separating them. Per the germline V gene, CDR1 is SGDLS and CDR2 is YYNGEE. This CDR3 is CASSVVATPSADTQYF. The CDR3 DNA sequence: TGTGCCAGCAGCGTAGTAGCAACACCAAGCGCAGATACGCAGTATTTT.

J is TRBJ2-1 and V is TRBV25-1; no reliable D call. The CDR3 contains 10 residues. Germline CDR1 and CDR2: MGHDK and SYGVNS. Trimming removed 8 bases from V and 3 bases from J, with 2 bases in between. In nucleotides, the CDR3 is TGTGCCAGCGGCTACAATGAGCAGTTCTTC. The encoded protein is CASGYNEQFF.

This sequence joins TRBV2 and TRBJ1-5, with D unclear. Germline V CDR1 and CDR2: SNHLY, FYNNEI. The CDR3 extends over 15 amino acids. The V and J ends lost 1 base and 2 bases respectively, with 9 bases between them. The CDR3 here is CASSEESIGNQPQHF. DNA for the CDR3: TGTGCCAGCAGTGAAGAGAGTATCGGCAATCAGCCCCAGCATTTT.